This T cell receptor beta chain was profiled in a study of early T cells in non-severe SARS-CoV-2 infection. In the study overall: Chains were unpaired, as sequencing was done on bulk RNA from unsorted whole blood. Study-level points and caveats: Sequences matched to VDJdb favored anti-spike CD8 responses, while private and CD4 specificities were missed.

This clonotype was picked up many times. Its antigen is unknown. Unique molecular identifiers were added to individual cDNA molecules. TCRdb reprocessed the 5' RACE reads via MiXCR and lists one record per CDR3 protein. This sample has 70,000 to 85,000 distinct CDR3 sequences, with less than 15% found just once. V gave up 3 bases and J gave up 2 bases; unmatched junction bases: 6. There are 16 residues in the CDR3. CDR1 ENHRY and CDR2 SYGVKD come from the germline V gene. Specimen: whole blood. J is TRBJ2-1 and V is TRBV10-3; 8 nucleotides align to TRBD1. The sequence came from an adult who was a healthcare worker with PCR-confirmed SARS-CoV-2 infection or an uninfected control (not recorded which). CDR3 nucleotide sequence: TGTGCCATCAGTGACCTTCTGACAGGGGCCTACAATGAGCAGTTCTTC. It encodes CAISDLLTGAYNEQFF.